The rows below give T cell receptor beta chains drawn from one sample of a study of tumor and adjacent non-tumor tissue in lung cancer. In TCRdb, the multiplex PCR reads were re-called with MiXCR into one record per CDR3 protein. In the table there are more than 55,000 distinct CDR3 sequences, about 63% of which are singletons. Material for sequencing was distant non-tumor lung tissue. Receptor source: a man in his sixties or seventies with non-small cell lung cancer. The CDR3 runs from the conserved cysteine through the conserved F or W. The order of the fields is V gene, clone size, D gene, J gene, CDR3 protein, CDR3 DNA. D genes are given only for firm matches. Rows may omit the clone size; those that give it use once, few, many or a size class.

TRBV6-2/TRBV6-3	NA	TRBD1	TRBJ1-5	CVNSFRDRPFRQSQHF	TGTGTCAACAGTTTCCGGGACAGACCTTTTCGTCAGTCCCAGCATTTT
TRBV30	NA	NA	TRBJ2-7	CAGEVSNYEQYF	TGTGCCGGGGAGGTCTCGAACTACGAGCAGTACTTC
TRBV4-2	NA	NA	TRBJ2-7	CASSPQASGVAYEQYF	TGTGCCAGCAGCCCCCAAGCGAGCGGAGTTGCCTACGAGCAGTACTTC
TRBV12-3/TRBV12-4	NA	NA	TRBJ2-7	CASGHGLIEQYF	TGTGCCAGCGGTCACGGGCTTATCGAGCAGTACTTC
TRBV11-2	NA	TRBD2	TRBJ2-6	CDSSSRGGISGANALTF	TGTGACAGCAGCTCCCGGGGGGGTATCTCTGGGGCCAACGCCCTGACTTTC
TRBV10-3	NA	NA	TRBJ2-1	CAISRNSGGSSYNEQLF	TGTGCCATCAGCCGTAATAGCGGAGGTAGCTCCTACAATGAGCAGCTCTTC
TRBV29-1	NA	NA	TRBJ2-2	CSTKDDTGELFF	TGCAGCACTAAGGATGACACCGGGGAGCTGTTTTTT
TRBV4-2	NA	NA	TRBJ2-6	CASSQSRTPLHYPGAKVLTF	TGTGCCAGCAGCCAATCTAGGACCCCACTACATTACCCCGGGGCCAAGGTCCTGACTTTC
TRBV10-1	NA	NA	TRBJ1-2	CASSESLPSDYTF	TGCGCCAGCAGTGAGTCGTTACCGAGTGACTACACCTTC
TRBV7-8	NA	TRBD1	TRBJ2-7	CASSVRDSSYKQYF	TGTGCCAGCAGCGTCCGGGACAGCTCCTACAAGCAGTACTTC
TRBV20-1	few	NA	TRBJ2-1	CSATSSGGLSWNEQFF	TGCAGTGCAACTAGTAGCGGAGGGCTTTCTTGGAATGAGCAGTTCTTC
TRBV6-1	once	TRBD2	TRBJ2-7	CARSERASGGYVQYF	TGTGCCAGAAGTGAACGGGCTAGCGGGGGCTACGTGCAGTACTTC
TRBV2	NA	NA	TRBJ2-1	CACRSSSYNEQFF	TGTGCCTGCAGGAGTAGCTCCTACAATGAGCAGTTCTTC
TRBV12-3/TRBV12-4	many	NA	TRBJ1-4	CASARGREKLFF	TGTGCCAGCGCTAGGGGAAGAGAAAAACTGTTTTTT
TRBV23-1	NA	NA	TRBJ2-7	CTSSQSGYEQYF	TGCACCAGCAGTCAATCGGGATACGAGCAGTACTTC
TRBV13	many	NA	TRBJ1-1	CASSLSVGGAFF	TGTGCCAGCAGCTTAAGCGTGGGTGGAGCTTTCTTT
TRBV11-2	NA	NA	TRBJ1-1	CASRPRQGYTEAFF	TGTGCTAGCAGGCCAAGGCAAGGGTACACAGAAGCTTTCTTT
TRBV6-4	NA	TRBD1	TRBJ2-2	CASSDDRDTGELFF	TGTGCCAGCAGTGACGACAGGGACACCGGGGAGCTGTTTTTT
TRBV7-3	few	TRBD1	TRBJ2-1	CASSSQTGGEQFF	TGTGCCAGCAGCTCCCAAACAGGGGGTGAGCAGTTCTTC
TRBV6-5	NA	NA	TRBJ2-3	CTSSSFRLGLTDTQYF	TGTACTAGCAGTTCGTTCAGGTTGGGGTTGACAGATACGCAGTATTTT
TRBV10-3	many	TRBD1	TRBJ2-7	CAIKTGTGEPEQYF	TGTGCCATCAAGACCGGGACAGGGGAGCCCGAGCAGTACTTC
TRBV6-5	NA	NA	TRBJ1-2	CASSYSGQTNYGYTF	TGTGCCAGCAGTTACTCGGGACAAACTAACTATGGCTACACCTTT
TRBV5-4	NA	TRBD1	TRBJ2-1	CASSAQVYMGQQQFF	TGTGCCAGTAGCGCACAGGTGTATATGGGACAGCAACAGTTTTTC
TRBV6-6	many	NA	TRBJ1-2	CATRTDGYTF	TGTGCCACCAGGACAGACGGCTACACCTTC
TRBV7-9	few	NA	TRBJ2-1	CASSLSDRVRNEQFF	TGTGCCAGCAGCTTATCGGACCGGGTGAGGAATGAGCAGTTCTTC
TRBV28	NA	NA	TRBJ1-5	CASSPFTGDQPQHF	TGTGCCAGCAGTCCTTTCACAGGAGACCAGCCCCAGCATTTT
TRBV29-1	NA	NA	TRBJ2-7	CSLLNQGPVTYEQYF	TGCAGCCTCCTTAACCAGGGCCCTGTTACCTACGAGCAATACTTC
TRBV11-3	NA	TRBD2	TRBJ2-4	CASSLNAGEAKHTQYF	TGTGCCAGCAGCTTAAACGCGGGGGAAGCCAAACACACTCAGTACTTC
TRBV6-5	medium-sized	NA	TRBJ2-3	CASSYSKPPGSDTQYF	TGTGCCAGCAGTTACTCGAAACCCCCCGGTTCCGATACGCAGTATTTT
TRBV29-1	NA	NA	TRBJ2-1	CSVGVTSVASSEKFF	TGCAGCGTTGGTGTAACGAGCGTGGCGTCCAGTGAGAAGTTCTTC
TRBV10-3	many	TRBD2	TRBJ2-5	CAIGREKTQYF	TGTGCCATCGGGCGGGAGAAGACCCAGTACTTC
TRBV11-2	many	NA	TRBJ2-1	CASSKRLDDEQFF	TGTGCCAGCAGCAAGCGTTTAGACGATGAGCAGTTCTTC
TRBV20-1	few	TRBD1	TRBJ2-7	CSARVPGQGVNEQYF	TGCAGTGCTAGAGTCCCCGGACAGGGAGTAAACGAGCAGTACTTC
TRBV20-1	NA	NA	TRBJ1-5	CSARSGAGQPQHF	TGCAGTGCTAGGTCGGGGGCGGGGCAGCCCCAGCATTTT
TRBV30	many	TRBD1	TRBJ2-7	CAWSAGQGMREQYF	TGTGCCTGGAGCGCGGGACAGGGAATGCGGGAGCAGTACTTC
TRBV5-4	many	NA	TRBJ2-3	CASSDGDKAGTDTQYF	TGTGCCAGCAGCGATGGGGACAAGGCCGGAACAGATACGCAGTATTTT
TRBV13	NA	NA	TRBJ1-1	CASSLASKNTEAFF	TGTGCCAGCAGCTTAGCCAGCAAGAACACTGAAGCTTTCTTT
TRBV6-1	once	NA	TRBJ1-1	CASSGGAYDEAFF	TGTGCCAGTTCGGGTGGAGCGTATGATGAAGCTTTCTTT
TRBV28	NA	NA	TRBJ2-7	CASSLADYEQYF	TGTGCCAGCAGCCTTGCCGACTACGAGCAGTACTTC
TRBV2	NA	TRBD2	TRBJ2-3	CASSFLAGTTDTQYF	TGTGCCAGCAGCTTCTTAGCGGGCACCACAGATACGCAGTATTTT
TRBV19	NA	NA	TRBJ2-3	CASNQGRGTDTQYF	TGTGCCAGTAATCAGGGGAGGGGTACAGATACGCAGTATTTT
TRBV25-1	NA	NA	TRBJ1-6	CASSAKFTLHF	TGTGCCAGCAGTGCAAAATTCACCCTCCACTTT
TRBV7-9	NA	NA	TRBJ1-3	CASSSTRRSGNTIYF	TGTGCCAGCAGCTCAACCAGGCGCTCTGGAAACACCATATATTTT
TRBV30	many	NA	TRBJ2-1	CAWSEGPSNEQFF	TGTGCCTGGAGTGAGGGACCCAGCAATGAGCAGTTCTTC
TRBV29-1	NA	NA	TRBJ2-7	CSVAGTQRFYEQYF	TGCAGCGTTGCCGGGACACAACGCTTCTACGAGCAATACTTC
TRBV5-4	NA	NA	TRBJ2-1	CVSSLSGGARYYEQFF	TGTGTCAGCAGCTTGTCTGGGGGCGCACGTTACTATGAGCAGTTCTTC
TRBV24-1	medium-sized	NA	TRBJ2-1	CATRGGDREQFF	TGTGCCACCAGGGGAGGGGACAGGGAGCAGTTCTTC